Sequencing of this TCR beta chain was carried out in a study of human T cells and chemical hapten exposure. Study overall: Patch tests of 0.01% DPC on the upper back were read at 6 days. Small differences in pooled library volume mainly drove the variation in TCR yields per sample. Study-wide results and limits: Those TCRs sitting above 1 in 1000 frequency stayed the same with DPC sensitization.

The germline V and J ends were trimmed by 6 bases and 1 base, with 12 bases remaining between them. CDR3 length equals 14 residues. Germline V CDR1 and CDR2: SGHAT, FQNNGV. Details on this clonotype: The antigen remains undetermined.

The library gave individual cDNA molecules unique molecular identifiers. TCRdb processed the RACE reads anew with MiXCR; each CDR3 protein has one entry. The repertoire holds about 120,000 distinct CDR3 sequences, roughly 13% seen once, with around 0.99% in the top ten. As for time point: patch test 1, 2 weeks after DPC sensitization. Treatment in this sample: therapeutic diphenylcyclopropenone sensitization with weekly scalp DPC. This receptor was taken from a man aged 18-30 years with alopecia areata. Some clones in this sample may be carry-over from other donors' samples. The genes are TRBV11-2 and TRBJ1-1; D is unresolved. Sequenced here: whole blood, sampled in connection with sensitization to the hapten diphenylcyclopropenone (DPC). CDR3 nucleotides: TGTGCCAGCAGTTCCCCGGGCCAGAACACTGAAGCTTTCTTT. Its translation: CASSSPGQNTEAFF.